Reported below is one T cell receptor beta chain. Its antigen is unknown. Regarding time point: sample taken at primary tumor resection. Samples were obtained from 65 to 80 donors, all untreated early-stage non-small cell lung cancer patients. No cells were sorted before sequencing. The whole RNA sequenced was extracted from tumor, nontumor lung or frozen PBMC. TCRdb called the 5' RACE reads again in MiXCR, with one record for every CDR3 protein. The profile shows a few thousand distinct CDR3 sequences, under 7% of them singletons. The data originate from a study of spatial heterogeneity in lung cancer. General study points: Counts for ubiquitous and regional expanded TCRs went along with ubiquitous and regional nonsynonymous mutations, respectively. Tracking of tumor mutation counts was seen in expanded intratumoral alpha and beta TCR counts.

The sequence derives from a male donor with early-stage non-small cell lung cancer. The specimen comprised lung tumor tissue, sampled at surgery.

For the CDR3, the DNA is TGCGCCAGCAGCCAAGAAGAGGGCGGGGAGCTGTTTTTT. It specifies CASSQEEGGELFF. The chain is built from TRBV4-1 and TRBJ2-2, with TRBD2 as a possible D gene (5 bases). V was pared by 0 bases and J by 7 bases, with 6 bases between. CDR3 length equals 13 residues. The germline gives CDR1 MGHRA, CDR2 YSYEKL.